This is a list of T cell receptor beta chains from one sample in a study of T cells in Graves' hyperthyroidism and ophthalmopathy. TCRdb recomputed calls from the multiplex PCR reads with MiXCR, one row per CDR3 protein. The data show around 600,000 distinct CDR3 sequences, about a sixth seen once. The sample was blood. The receptors come from a woman aged 40 to 50 with Graves' ophthalmopathy. Both conserved end residues are part of each CDR3. The D gene is left open where the match is weak. Part of the rows lack a size; the others show once, few, many or a class for expanded clones.

TRBD2	TRBV7-2	TRBJ2-1	many	TGTGCCAGCAGCTTAAGTACTAGCGGTTACAATGAGCAGTTCTTC	CASSLSTSGYNEQFF
-	TRBV20-1	TRBJ2-7	few	TGCAGTGCTAGACTAGCGAAAACCGGATCCTACGAGCAGTACTTC	CSARLAKTGSYEQYF
-	TRBV7-3	TRBJ1-1	-	TGTGCCAGCAGTCCGATGAGCACTGAAGCTTTCTTT	CASSPMSTEAFF
-	TRBV5-1	TRBJ1-4	-	TGCGCCAGCAGCTTCCGGACTAATGAAAAACTGTTTTTT	CASSFRTNEKLFF
-	TRBV30	TRBJ1-1	many	TGTGCCTGGAGTGCGGGGGGCTTGGCTGAAGCTTTCTTT	CAWSAGGLAEAFF
-	TRBV19	TRBJ2-1	-	TGTGCCAGTAGCATGGCCTCGAGCTCCTACAATGAGCAGTTCTTC	CASSMASSSYNEQFF
-	TRBV12-3/TRBV12-4	TRBJ1-1	-	TGTGCCAGCAGTTTCGGCAGGCGCACTGAAGCTTTCTTT	CASSFGRRTEAFF
-	TRBV7-2	TRBJ1-6	few	TGTGCCAGCAGCTACGCCCGAAATTCACCCCTCCACTTT	CASSYARNSPLHF
TRBD1	TRBV12-3/TRBV12-4	TRBJ2-7	many	TGTGCCAGCAGTTCGGGACAGTCTTGGCAGTACTTC	CASSSGQSWQYF
-	TRBV27	TRBJ2-7	many	TGTGCCAGCAGTTTACAGTCTCGGCCTAACGAGCAGTACTTC	CASSLQSRPNEQYF
-	TRBV6-4	TRBJ2-1	many	TGTGCCAGCAGTGACGGGTCGTCGGGGGTTAACGAGCAGTTCTTC	CASSDGSSGVNEQFF
-	TRBV3-1	TRBJ2-1	-	TGTGCCAGCAGCCCACAGGGAACTGATGAGCAGTTCTTC	CASSPQGTDEQFF
TRBD2	TRBV7-2	TRBJ2-3	many	TGTGCCAGCAGCCTCCTTCCAACTAGCGGGAGTCTGGATACGCAGTATTTT	CASSLLPTSGSLDTQYF
TRBD1	TRBV6-1	TRBJ1-1	few	TGTGCCAGCAGTAGGGGGCCTAGGGCATCAATGAACACTGAAGCTTTCTTT	CASSRGPRASMNTEAFF
TRBD1	TRBV6-1	TRBJ2-5	few	TGTGCCAGCAGGCACACCGGGACAGGGGGCATTCTAGAGGGGATCGCCCAGTACTTC	CASRHTGTGGILEGIAQYF
TRBD1	TRBV20-1	TRBJ1-2	-	TGCAGTGCTAGAGAGGGGACAGGGGTCGGCTACACCTTC	CSAREGTGVGYTF
TRBD1	TRBV24-1	TRBJ2-3	many	TGTGCCACCAGTGATTGGACAGGAGATAGCACAGATACGCAGTATTTT	CATSDWTGDSTDTQYF
TRBD2	TRBV7-9	TRBJ2-1	-	TGTGCCAGCACGCCTAGCGGGAGCTCATACAATGAGCAGTTCTTC	CASTPSGSSYNEQFF
-	TRBV30	TRBJ1-2	many	TGTGCCTGGAGTGCGACAGTGTCTATGAGCTACACCTTC	CAWSATVSMSYTF
-	TRBV20-1	TRBJ1-5	few	TGCAGTGCTAGAGGGCGGGGACAGCCCCAGCATTTT	CSARGRGQPQHF
TRBD1	TRBV27	TRBJ2-1	few	TGTGCCAGCCTGACAGGGAGTGAGCAGTTCTTC	CASLTGSEQFF
-	TRBV6-1	TRBJ1-2	-	TGTGCCAGCAGTGACCAGGGGCGTGGGGGGAACTATGGCTACACCTTC	CASSDQGRGGNYGYTF
TRBD1	TRBV5-1	TRBJ2-5	-	TGCGCCAGCAGCTTGGCCCCAGGTGGGACAGGGCAAGAGACCCAGTACTTC	CASSLAPGGTGQETQYF
TRBD2	TRBV2	TRBJ2-2	-	TGTGCCAGCAGTTCCGGACTAGAGTCCCGGAACACCGGGGAGCTGTTTTTT	CASSSGLESRNTGELFF
-	TRBV2	TRBJ2-7	many	TGTGCCAGCAGTAGGTACTACGAGCAGTACTTC	CASSRYYEQYF
-	TRBV29-1	TRBJ1-2	-	TGCAGCGTTGGGGCCTTGGATGGCTACACCTTC	CSVGALDGYTF
-	TRBV3-1	TRBJ1-6	many	TGTGCCAGCAGCCCACAGACAGAGAGCTCCTATAATTCACCCCTCCACTTT	CASSPQTESSYNSPLHF
-	TRBV30	TRBJ2-2	once	TGTGCCTGGAGTCTCGGGGTTTCCACCGGGGAGCTGTTTTTT	CAWSLGVSTGELFF
-	TRBV5-1	TRBJ2-2	-	TGCGCCAGCAGCATATGGCCCGGGGAGCTGTTTTTT	CASSIWPGELFF
-	TRBV6-6	TRBJ1-1	many	TGTGCCAGCAGTTACGAGAGGGAAAGAAACACTGAAGCTTTCTTT	CASSYERERNTEAFF
-	TRBV7-9	TRBJ2-3	few	TGTGCCAGCAGCTTAGAGGTCGGGGGAGGCTCTGTGAATACGCAGTATTTT	CASSLEVGGGSVNTQYF
-	TRBV5-5	TRBJ2-5	few	TGTGCCAGCAGCTTAGCGCCAAAGGGTAGTCAAGAGACCCAGTACTTC	CASSLAPKGSQETQYF
TRBD1	TRBV5-1	TRBJ2-1	many	TGCGCCAGCAGCCTGGTGGTGGGACAGGGGACACAGTTCTTC	CASSLVVGQGTQFF
-	TRBV3-1	TRBJ2-3	-	TGTGCCAGCAGCCAGAGCATGAATACGCAGTATTTT	CASSQSMNTQYF
-	TRBV20-1	TRBJ2-7	many	TGCAGTGCGAGGATGGACAAGCAGTACTTC	CSARMDKQYF
-	TRBV20-1	TRBJ2-1	-	TGCGCTCCAGGCCCGGGACTCCCCTTGAATGAGCAGTTCTTC	CAPGPGLPLNEQFF
-	TRBV7-8	TRBJ2-1	many	TGTGCCAGCAGCTTGAGAGAGCCCAAGGGCAATGAGCAGTTCTTC	CASSLREPKGNEQFF
-	TRBV7-3	TRBJ1-5	many	TGTGCCAGCAGCTGGGGGGGGCTTATTCCCGACAGTTCCAATCAGCCCCAGCATTTT	CASSWGGLIPDSSNQPQHF
TRBD1	TRBV19	TRBJ2-1	-	TGTGCCAGTAGTATGGGGACAGGAGAGCAGTTCTTC	CASSMGTGEQFF
-	TRBV3-1	TRBJ2-5	many	TGTGCCAGCAGCCCTTCAACGGGGCTCCAGAGGACCCAGTACTTC	CASSPSTGLQRTQYF
-	TRBV29-1	TRBJ2-6	-	TGCAGCGTTGGGGGCGCTGGGTCTGGGGCCAACGTCCTGACTTTC	CSVGGAGSGANVLTF
TRBD2	TRBV19	TRBJ2-1	-	TGTGCCAGTGTAGTCGGGACTAGCGACAACAATGAGCAGTTCTTC	CASVVGTSDNNEQFF
-	TRBV7-9	TRBJ2-1	many	TGTGCCAGCAGCCTTGAGGGGTGGGGAGAGCAGTTCTTC	CASSLEGWGEQFF
TRBD2	TRBV7-9	TRBJ2-7	-	TGTGCCAGCAGCTGGACTAGCGGGAGGGCCCCCGAGCAGTACTTC	CASSWTSGRAPEQYF
TRBD2	TRBV7-2	TRBJ2-7	-	TGTGCCAGCAGCTTAACTAGCGGCCCCCCTGAGGTCGAGCAGTACTTC	CASSLTSGPPEVEQYF
TRBD2	TRBV6-1	TRBJ2-2	few	TGTGCCAGCAGCGGTGTTAGCGGGAGTGCCGGGGAGCTGTTTTTT	CASSGVSGSAGELFF
-	TRBV11-2	TRBJ2-3	many	TGTGCCAGCAGCGAACAGGGGGGGGCCATCGTTGATACGCAGTATTTT	CASSEQGGAIVDTQYF
-	TRBV3-1	TRBJ2-4	few	TGTGCCAGCAGCCATATCGTCGCCAAAAACATTCAGTACTTC	CASSHIVAKNIQYF
-	TRBV11-2	TRBJ2-4	-	TGTGCCAGCAGCCCTGCAGGGACAAATCAGTACTTC	CASSPAGTNQYF
TRBD1	TRBV20-1	TRBJ1-6	-	TGCAGTGCAAAGACAGGGGGACACTCACCCCTCCACTTT	CSAKTGGHSPLHF
-	TRBV10-1	TRBJ2-2	-	TGCGCCAGCAGTGAGCACAGGAGCACCGGGGAGCTGTTTTTT	CASSEHRSTGELFF
TRBD1	TRBV6-6	TRBJ1-4	-	TGTGCCAGCAGTTACTCCCTTGGACAGGGGGCAGGTGAAAAACTGTTTTTT	CASSYSLGQGAGEKLFF
TRBD2	TRBV6-1	TRBJ2-1	few	TGTGCCAGCTGCCCGGGACTAGCGGGAGCCTACAATGAGCAGTTCTTC	CASCPGLAGAYNEQFF
-	TRBV10-3	TRBJ1-1	many	TGTGCCATCAGTGAAGGTGGGGCCTTCACTGAAGCTTTCTTT	CAISEGGAFTEAFF
-	TRBV20-1	TRBJ1-2	few	TGCAGTGCTAGAGATAGTGAAACAGATAAAGCCCCCAATATGAGCTATGGCTACACCTTC	CSARDSETDKAPNMSYGYTF
-	TRBV7-9	TRBJ1-5	-	TGTGCCAGCAGCAAGGAGGGGTCTAACAATCAGCCCCAGCATTTT	CASSKEGSNNQPQHF
TRBD2	TRBV12-3/TRBV12-4	TRBJ2-1	few	TGTGCCAGCAGTTTAGGGACTAGCGGGGGGAAAGATGAGCAGTTCTTC	CASSLGTSGGKDEQFF
-	TRBV5-1	TRBJ2-2	few	TGCGCCAGCAGCTTGGATCGAAGTAGACGCACCGGGGAGCTGTTTTTT	CASSLDRSRRTGELFF
-	TRBV28	TRBJ1-1	many	TGTGCCAGCAGTACCACCACGACAACTGAAGCTTTCTTT	CASSTTTTTEAFF
TRBD2	TRBV12-3/TRBV12-4	TRBJ2-3	few	TGTGCCAGCGGGGGGGAGTACGCAGATACGCAGTATTTT	CASGGEYADTQYF